Below are 30 T cell receptor beta chains sequenced from a single sample in a study of human T cells and chemical hapten exposure. Time point in this sample: pre-sensitization, week 0. This sample's treatment: therapeutic diphenylcyclopropenone sensitization with weekly scalp DPC. TCRdb used MiXCR to reprocess the RACE reads, holding one entry per CDR3 protein. The sample holds about 85,000 distinct CDR3 sequences; over 6.5% are singletons and the top ten take 2.6%. The sample in question was whole blood, obtained in connection with sensitization to the hapten diphenylcyclopropenone (DPC). These receptors all come from a man aged 40-50 years with alopecia areata. Some clones in this sample may be carry-over from other donors' samples.

The chain employs TRBV14 and TRBJ1-2; D is undetermined. V lost 3 bases and J lost 8, with 10 bases in between. The CDR3 sequence is 12 residues long. Per germline, CDR1 SGHDN and CDR2 FVKESK. CDR3 loop: CASSQAFNGYTF. The CDR3 region has the DNA TGTGCCAGCAGCCAGGCCTTCAACGGCTACACCTTC.

This clonotype was seen at least ten times. This chain connects TRBV9 to TRBJ2-3; 7 bases are a match to TRBD2. V shed 1 base, J shed 2 bases, and the junction held 4 bases outside the gene matches. Per the germline V gene, CDR1 is SGDLS and CDR2 is YYNGEE. This CDR3 is built from 15 residues. The CDR3 DNA reads as TGTGCCAGCAGCGTAAGCGGGATGGCCACAGATACGCAGTATTTT. It is translated as CASSVSGMATDTQYF.

Only a few counts were recorded for this clonotype. The gene calls are TRBV7-2 and TRBJ2-3; TRBD2 matches 7 bases. The germline gives CDR1 SGHTA, CDR2 FQGNSA. The CDR3 sequence is 16 residues long. The V gene end was trimmed by 4 bases and the J gene end by 5 bases; junction bases not matched to a gene: 12. CDR3 protein: CASSWNPAGAGDTQYF. CDR3 DNA: TGTGCCAGCAGCTGGAATCCCGCGGGAGCAGGAGATACGCAGTATTTT.

This clonotype was counted between two and nine times. V usage is TRBV7-8 and J usage is TRBJ1-2, with TRBD1 identical over 9 bases. Trimming cost V 5 bases and J 3 bases; bases outside gene matches: 1. The CDR3 spans 13 residues. Germline V lookup: CDR1 SGHVS, CDR2 FQNEAQ. The CDR3 region has the DNA TGTGCCAGCAGCAGGGACAGGGACTATGGCTACACCTTC. It yields the protein CASSRDRDYGYTF.

This clonotype was seen more than once but under ten times. The genes are TRBV5-6 and TRBJ2-5, with TRBD2 identical over 8 bases. Germline-derived CDR1 and CDR2 are SGHDT and YYEEEE. V trimming: 2 bases; J trimming: 4 bases; junction bases outside the gene matches: 4. This CDR3 comprises 14 residues. The chain's CDR3 is CASSLRAGVETQYF. The CDR3 bases are TGTGCCAGCAGCTTACGAGCGGGAGTAGAGACCCAGTACTTC.

There are many counts of this clonotype. The chain carries TRBV13 and TRBJ2-3, with D hard to call. The CDR3 length is 14 residues. Looked up from germline, CDR1 is PRHDT and CDR2 is FYEKMQ (reference sequence). V lost 1 base and J 2 bases, leaving 7 bases between the germline ends. CDR3: CASSLASHTDTQYF. The CDR3 DNA follows: TGTGCCAGCAGCTTAGCGTCTCACACAGATACGCAGTATTTT.

The V and J genes are TRBV24-1 and TRBJ2-1; TRBD2 matches 12 bases. The CDR3 contains 17 residues. Germline V gives CDR1 KGHDR, CDR2 SFDVKD. With V trimmed by 5 bases and J by 9 bases, 13 bases remained unmatched. The DNA for the CDR3 is TGTGCCACCAGTGTGGGGTCTAGCGGGAGGGCCTTGGGTGAGCAGTTCTTC. Translation gives CATSVGSSGRALGEQFF.

The sample holds a few counts of this clonotype. The chain combines TRBV27 with TRBJ2-7, with 7 nucleotides matching TRBD1. The CDR3 consists of 14 residues. Germline-derived CDR1 and CDR2 are MNHEY and SMNVEV (reference sequence). Trimming cost V 6 bases and J 5 bases; bases outside gene matches: 10. The CDR3, as DNA: TGTGCCAGCAGCGGTAGACAGGGAGTAAACGAGCAGTACTTC. This codes for CASSGRQGVNEQYF.

This clonotype was found a few times. The chain uses TRBV20-1 and TRBJ2-2; no reliable D call. The V and J ends lost 3 bases and 2 bases respectively, with 7 bases between them. Germline lookup yields CDR1 DFQATT and CDR2 SNEGSKA (reference sequence). This CDR3 comprises 13 residues. The CDR3 sequence: CSARTFNTGELFF. The CDR3 DNA sequence: TGCAGTGCTAGGACTTTCAACACCGGGGAGCTGTTTTTT.

As to this clonotype: One end of the junction fails to match germline, which may point to a read error. V is TRBV29-1 and J is TRBJ2-2; D remains ambiguous. This CDR3 contains 15 residues. Germline V gives CDR1 SQVTM, CDR2 ANQGSEA. CDR3 amino acids: CNVEPSPSNTGELFF. CDR3 DNA sequence: TGTAACGTTGAACCATCGCCTTCGAACACCGGGGAGCTGTTTTTT.

The rearrangement joins TRBV3-1 to TRBJ1-2, with 11 bases fitting TRBD1. Germline values: CDR1 LGHDT, CDR2 YNNKEL (reference sequence). V shed 4 bases and J 3 bases; nucleotides not matched to a gene: 1. This CDR3 contains 14 residues. The CDR3 nucleotides read TGTGCCAGCAGCCGGGACAGGGGGTACTATGGCTACACCTTC. Protein: CASSRDRGYYGYTF.

In this sample, this clonotype turned up many times. The chain recombines TRBV7-2 with TRBJ2-5; 7 bases align to TRBD1. The CDR3 has 15 amino acids. Germline-derived CDR1 and CDR2 are SGHTA and FQGNSA. Trimming at V came to 4 bases and at J to 1 base, leaving 6 bases not matched to a gene. CDR3 in DNA: TGTGCCAGCAGCTCCCGTCCAGGGGGCCAAGAGACCCAGTACTTC. This translates into CASSSRPGGQETQYF.

The chain uses TRBV9 and TRBJ1-1; D is ambiguous. V lost 2 bases to trimming and J lost 5 bases, with 16 bases between them. The CDR3 extends over 15 amino acids. Germline V CDR1 and CDR2: SGDLS, YYNGEE. As DNA, the CDR3 is TGTGCCAGCAGCGTTAGCTCATCCCTCGTGACTGAAGCTTTCTTT. This codes for CASSVSSSLVTEAFF.

This clonotype occurred many times. The gene calls are TRBV27 and TRBJ2-2, with a tentative D call TRBD2 (7 bases). The germline CDR1 and CDR2 sequences are MNHEY and SMNVEV (reference sequence). The CDR3 has 17 amino acids. Trimming removed 6 bases from V and 5 bases from J, with 22 bases in between. Here the CDR3 DNA reads TGTGCCAGCAGCCTGGGGGGGCTTCCTGAGAGGACCGGGGAGCTGTTTTTT. Residues: CASSLGGLPERTGELFF.

This clonotype was detected a few times. The rearrangement links TRBV12-3 or TRBV12-4 to TRBJ2-3, with 8 bases matching TRBD2. J was trimmed by 0 bases and V by 6 bases; bases with no gene match: 8. This CDR3 has 16 amino acids. The CDR3, as DNA: TGTGCCAGCAGCCGGACTAGCAGATTTAGCACAGATACGCAGTATTTT. It is translated as CASSRTSRFSTDTQYF.

This clonotype occurred a few times. The chain recombines TRBV4-3 with TRBJ2-3; 9 bases line up with TRBD2. The CDR3 runs to 16 residues. Germline values: CDR1 LGHNA, CDR2 YSLEER. V gave up 0 bases and J gave up 6 bases; unmatched junction bases: 7. CDR3 sequence: CASSQDVSGREDTQYF. The CDR3 nucleotides are TGCGCCAGCAGCCAAGATGTTAGCGGGAGAGAGGATACGCAGTATTTT.

This clonotype was detected ten times or more. The rearrangement links TRBV4-1 to TRBJ2-3; 7 bases fit TRBD2. The trim removed 4 bases at V and 4 bases at J, leaving 11 bases unmatched. The CDR3 length is 16 residues. CDR1 is MGHRA and CDR2 is YSYEKL in the germline V gene. DNA of the CDR3: TGCGCCAGCAGCCTAACCTTGAGCGGGACGGCAGATACGCAGTATTTT. This gives the protein CASSLTLSGTADTQYF.

The V call is TRBV9, the J call TRBJ2-7; D may be TRBD1 (5 bases). V dropped 3 bases and J dropped 7 bases, with 14 bases sitting between them. The CDR3 runs to 13 residues. Germline V gene data show CDR1 as SGDLS and CDR2 as YYNGEE. The CDR3 here is CASSAGQRLEQYF. The DNA of the CDR3 is TGTGCCAGCAGCGCCGGACAAAGGTTGGAGCAGTACTTC.

The chain joins TRBV27 to TRBJ2-3, with D hard to call. The CDR3 is 13 amino acids. Germline V gives CDR1 MNHEY, CDR2 SMNVEV (reference sequence). V lost 6 bases to trimming and J lost 4 bases, with 11 bases between them. The CDR3 DNA sequence: TGTGCCAGCAGCCGACTTGGCCCAGATACGCAGTATTTT. Amino acid sequence: CASSRLGPDTQYF.

The V call is TRBV6-2 or TRBV6-3, the J call TRBJ1-1; 7 nucleotides match TRBD1. Germline CDR1 MNHEY, CDR2 SVGEGT. V gave up 7 bases and J gave up 8 bases; unmatched junction bases: 13. The CDR3 length is 14 residues. The CDR3 protein is CASILGTASTEAFF. CDR3 bases: TGTGCCAGCATCTTAGGGACAGCCTCAACCGAAGCTTTCTTT.

This clonotype was found many times. This chain uses TRBV27 with TRBJ1-2; 9 nucleotides agree with TRBD1. Germline loops: CDR1 MNHEY, CDR2 SMNVEV (reference sequence). The CDR3 contains 16 residues. Trimming at V came to 3 bases and at J to 8 bases, leaving 13 bases not matched to a gene. The CDR3 protein is CASSFSGAGTGFGYTF. As DNA, the CDR3 is TGTGCCAGCAGTTTTTCAGGAGCCGGGACAGGGTTCGGCTACACCTTC.

This chain connects TRBV6-2 or TRBV6-3 to TRBJ2-7; perhaps TRBD2 as D (5 bases). V lost 6 bases and J lost 2, with 11 bases in between. This CDR3 has 13 amino acids. The V gene's germline CDR1 is MNHEY and CDR2 SVGEGT. This CDR3 is CASSEHGAYEQYV. CDR3 nucleotide sequence: TGTGCCAGCAGCGAACACGGGGCCTACGAGCAGTACGTC.

This clonotype was recorded many times. The J gene is TRBJ2-3, the V gene TRBV29-1; TRBD2 aligns across 9 bases. In germline, CDR1 is SQVTM, CDR2 ANQGSEA. The CDR3 runs 13 residues. J lost 2 bases, V lost 7 bases, and 4 bases had no gene match. The CDR3 DNA sequence: TGCAGCGGTGGCGGGAGGGCCACAGATACGCAGTATTTT. This codes for CSGGGRATDTQYF.

This clonotype was detected only a few times. At one end the junction does not follow the germline gene, possibly because of a read error. The chain couples TRBV7-8 to TRBJ2-4; 9 bases line up with TRBD1. CDR1 SGHVS and CDR2 FQNEAQ come from the germline V gene. This CDR3 has 13 amino acids. The CDR3 DNA reads as TGTGCCAACAGCCAGCGACAGGGGGACCAACAGTACTTC. Translation gives CANSQRQGDQQYF.

The table lists this clonotype with many counts. V usage is TRBV4-3 and J usage is TRBJ2-7; no firm D call. This CDR3 has 13 amino acids. Trimming took off 1 base at V and 4 bases at J, with 8 bases between the two ends. Germline loops: CDR1 LGHNA, CDR2 YSLEER. In nucleotides, the CDR3 is TGCGCCAGCAGCCAAGGGGATGCTTACGAGCAGTACTTC. This gives the protein CASSQGDAYEQYF.

This clonotype was counted at least ten times. The V gene is TRBV29-1, the J gene TRBJ1-1, with unresolved D. Germline V CDR1 and CDR2: SQVTM, ANQGSEA. Trimming took 6 bases from V and 1 from J, leaving 12 bases between them. CDR3 length equals 13 residues. CDR3 residues: CSVVVGPNTEAFF. CDR3 in DNA: TGCAGCGTGGTAGTGGGCCCGAACACTGAAGCTTTCTTT.

This clonotype was recorded many times. This sequence joins TRBV11-2 and TRBJ1-4; D unresolved. The CDR3 runs 14 residues. V was cut by 3 bases and J by 8 bases, with 13 bases left in between. Germline lookup yields CDR1 SGHAT and CDR2 FQNNGV. CDR3 residues: CASSLEHRDEKLFF. CDR3 in DNA: TGTGCCAGCAGCTTGGAACATCGAGACGAAAAACTGTTTTTT.

This clonotype was counted between two and nine times. The chain links TRBV3-1 to TRBJ2-6; D not certain. The CDR3 is made up of 14 amino acids. CDR1 LGHDT and CDR2 YNNKEL come from the germline V gene (reference sequence). With 3 bases removed from V and 1 base from J, the gap between germline ends came to 4 bases. The CDR3: CASSQISGANVLTF. The CDR3, as DNA: TGTGCCAGCAGCCAGATTTCTGGGGCCAACGTCCTGACTTTC.

The sample holds many counts of this clonotype. The chain uses TRBV7-3 and TRBJ1-6; 7 bases agree with TRBD1. Germline V CDR1 and CDR2: SGHTA, FQGTGA. V dropped 5 bases and J dropped 6; count of bases not matched to a gene: 4. This CDR3 contains 14 residues. CDR3 loop: CASSAGTANSPLHF. The CDR3 DNA follows: TGTGCCAGCAGCGCGGGGACAGCTAATTCACCCCTCCACTTT.

In this sample, this clonotype turned up a few times. J is TRBJ1-2 and V is TRBV5-1; 7 bases line up with TRBD1. Germline assignment: CDR1 SGHRS and CDR2 YFSETQ. CDR3 size: 15 residues. Trimming cost V 3 bases and J 3 bases; bases outside gene matches: 8. This CDR3 reads CASSSGQEVDYGYTF. CDR3 bases: TGCGCCAGCAGCTCTGGACAGGAGGTCGACTATGGCTACACCTTC.